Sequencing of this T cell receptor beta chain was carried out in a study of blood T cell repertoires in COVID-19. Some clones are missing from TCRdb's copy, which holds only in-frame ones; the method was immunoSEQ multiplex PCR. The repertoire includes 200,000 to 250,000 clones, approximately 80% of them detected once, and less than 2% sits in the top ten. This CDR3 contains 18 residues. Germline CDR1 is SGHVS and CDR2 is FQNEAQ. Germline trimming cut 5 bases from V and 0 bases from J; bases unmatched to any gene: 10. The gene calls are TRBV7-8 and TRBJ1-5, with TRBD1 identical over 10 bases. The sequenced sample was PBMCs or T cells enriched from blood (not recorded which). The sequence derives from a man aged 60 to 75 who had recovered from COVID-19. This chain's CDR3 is CASSPRAGTGDSNQPQHF. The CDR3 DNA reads TGTGCCAGCAGCCCTCGAGCCGGGACAGGGGATAGCAATCAGCCCCAGCATTTT.